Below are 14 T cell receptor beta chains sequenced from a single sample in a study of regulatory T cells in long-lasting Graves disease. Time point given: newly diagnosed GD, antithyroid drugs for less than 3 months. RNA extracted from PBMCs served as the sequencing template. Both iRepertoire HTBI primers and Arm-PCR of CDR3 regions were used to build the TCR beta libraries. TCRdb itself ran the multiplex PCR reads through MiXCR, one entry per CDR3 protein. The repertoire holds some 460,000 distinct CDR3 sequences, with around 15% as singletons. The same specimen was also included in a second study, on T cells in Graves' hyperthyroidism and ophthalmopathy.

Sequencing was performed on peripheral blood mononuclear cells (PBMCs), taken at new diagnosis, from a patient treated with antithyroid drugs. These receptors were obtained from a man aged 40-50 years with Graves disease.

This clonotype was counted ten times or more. For the CDR3, the DNA is TGTGCCAGCAGTGCCGGGGGGGGTAACACTGAAGCTTTCTTT. It translates to CASSAGGGNTEAFF. The genes are TRBV2 and TRBJ1-1; TRBD1 is a possible D gene (5 bases). Germline lookup yields CDR1 SNHLY and CDR2 FYNNEI. The V gene lost 4 bases and the J gene lost 2 bases, with 11 bases spanning the gap. CDR3 size: 14 residues.

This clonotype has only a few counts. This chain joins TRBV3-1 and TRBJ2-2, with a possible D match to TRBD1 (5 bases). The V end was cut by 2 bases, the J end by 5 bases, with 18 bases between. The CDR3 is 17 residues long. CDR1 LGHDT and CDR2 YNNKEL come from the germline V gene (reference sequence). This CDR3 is CASSQRTRALRTGELFF. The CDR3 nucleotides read TGTGCCAGCAGCCAAAGGACCAGGGCCTTGAGGACCGGGGAGCTGTTTTTT.

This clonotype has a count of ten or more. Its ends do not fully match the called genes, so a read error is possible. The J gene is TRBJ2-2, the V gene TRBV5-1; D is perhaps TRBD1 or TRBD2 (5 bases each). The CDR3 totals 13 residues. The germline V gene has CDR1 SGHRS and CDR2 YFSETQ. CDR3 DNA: TGTGCCAGCAGCTTACTAGGGGCCGGGGAGCTGTTTTTT. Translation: CASSLLGAGELFF.

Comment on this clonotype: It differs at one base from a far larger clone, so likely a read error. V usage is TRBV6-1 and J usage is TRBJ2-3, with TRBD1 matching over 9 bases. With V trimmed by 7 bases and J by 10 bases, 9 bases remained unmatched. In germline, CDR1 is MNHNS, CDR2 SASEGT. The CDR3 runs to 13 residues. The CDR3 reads CASIPGQGFAQYF. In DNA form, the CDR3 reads TGTGCCAGCATCCCGGGACAGGGATTCGCGCAGTATTTT.

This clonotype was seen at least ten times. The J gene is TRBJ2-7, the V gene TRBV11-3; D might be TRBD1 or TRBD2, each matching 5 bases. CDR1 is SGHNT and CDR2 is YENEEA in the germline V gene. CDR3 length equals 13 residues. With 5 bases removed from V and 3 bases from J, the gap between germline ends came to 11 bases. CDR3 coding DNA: TGTGCCAGCAGCGCCCGGGGCAGCTACGAGCAGTACTTC. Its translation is CASSARGSYEQYF. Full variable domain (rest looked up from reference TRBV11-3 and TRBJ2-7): EAGVVQSPRYKIIEKKQPVAFWCNPISGHNTLYWYLQNLGQGPELLIRYENEEAVDDSQLPKDRFSAERLKGVDSTLKIQPAELGDSAVYLCASSARGSYEQYFGPGTRLTVT.

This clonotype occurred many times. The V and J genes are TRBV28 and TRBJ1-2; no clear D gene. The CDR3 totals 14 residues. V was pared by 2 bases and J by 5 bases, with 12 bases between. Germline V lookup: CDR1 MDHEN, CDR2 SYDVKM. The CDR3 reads CASSLHPRSYGYTF. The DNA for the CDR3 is TGTGCCAGCAGTTTACACCCTCGATCTTATGGCTACACCTTC.

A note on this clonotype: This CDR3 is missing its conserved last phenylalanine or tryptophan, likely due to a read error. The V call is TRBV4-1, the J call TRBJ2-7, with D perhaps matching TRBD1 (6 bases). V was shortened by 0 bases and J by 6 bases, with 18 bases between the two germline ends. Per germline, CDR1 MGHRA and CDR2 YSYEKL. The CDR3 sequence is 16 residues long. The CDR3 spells CASSQEGGRYASEQYL. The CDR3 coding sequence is TGCGCCAGCAGCCAAGAAGGGGGAAGGTACGCTTCCGAGCAGTACCTC.

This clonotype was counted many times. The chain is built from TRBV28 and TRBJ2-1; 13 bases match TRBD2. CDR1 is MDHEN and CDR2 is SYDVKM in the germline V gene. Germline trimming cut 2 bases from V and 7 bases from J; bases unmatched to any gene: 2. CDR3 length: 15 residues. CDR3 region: CASSLTTSGRNEQFF. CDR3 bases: TGTGCCAGCAGTTTAACGACTAGCGGGAGGAATGAGCAGTTCTTC.

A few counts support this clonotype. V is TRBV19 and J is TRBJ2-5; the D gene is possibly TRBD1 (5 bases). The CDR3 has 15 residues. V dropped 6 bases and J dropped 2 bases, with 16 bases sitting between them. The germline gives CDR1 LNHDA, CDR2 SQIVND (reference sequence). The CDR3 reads CASSNRWSLQETQYF. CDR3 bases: TGTGCCAGTAGCAACAGGTGGAGTTTACAAGAGACCCAGTACTTC.

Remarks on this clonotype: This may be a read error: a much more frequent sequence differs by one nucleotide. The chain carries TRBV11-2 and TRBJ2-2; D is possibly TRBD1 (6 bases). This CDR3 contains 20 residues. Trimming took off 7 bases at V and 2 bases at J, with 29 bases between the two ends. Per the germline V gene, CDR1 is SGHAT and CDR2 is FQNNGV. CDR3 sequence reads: CASMQGRVVGWGPNTGELFF. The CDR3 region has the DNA TGTGCCAGCATGCAGGGGCGCGTTGTAGGATGGGGTCCAAACACCGGGGAGCTGTTTTTT.

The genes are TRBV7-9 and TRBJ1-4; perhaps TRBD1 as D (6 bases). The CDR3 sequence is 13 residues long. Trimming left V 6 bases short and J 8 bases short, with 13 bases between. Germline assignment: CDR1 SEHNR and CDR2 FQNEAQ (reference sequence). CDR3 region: CASSYGGQEKLFF. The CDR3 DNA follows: TGTGCCAGCAGTTATGGGGGGCAGGAAAAACTGTTTTTT.

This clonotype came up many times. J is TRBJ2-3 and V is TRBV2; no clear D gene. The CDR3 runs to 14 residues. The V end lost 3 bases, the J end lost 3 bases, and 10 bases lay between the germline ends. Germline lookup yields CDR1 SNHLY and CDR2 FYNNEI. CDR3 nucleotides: TGTGCCAGCAGTGACGAGATAGTGACAGATACGCAGTATTTT. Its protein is CASSDEIVTDTQYF. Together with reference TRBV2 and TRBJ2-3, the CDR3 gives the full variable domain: EPEVTQTPSHQVTQMGQEVILRCVPISNHLYFYWYRQILGQKVEFLVSFYNNEISEKSEIFDDQFSVERPDGSNFTLKIRSTKLEDSAMYFCASSDEIVTDTQYFGPGTRLTVL.

The CDR3 DNA follows: TGTGCCTGGAGTGTCCAAGAAGGAGGGGGGATTTATAATTCACCCCTCCACTTT. It yields the protein CAWSVQEGGGIYNSPLHF. The rearrangement links TRBV30 to TRBJ1-6; perhaps TRBD1 as D (6 bases). Germline V gene lookup returns CDR1 GTSNPN and CDR2 SVGIG (reference sequence). The length of the CDR3 is 18 residues. Trimming shortened V by 0 bases and J by 4 bases, and 19 bases separated the two germline ends.

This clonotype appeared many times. The CDR3 coding sequence is TGTGCCAGCAGTCCCCTAGCGGGAGGGCCGGGTGAGCAGTTCTTC. It is translated as CASSPLAGGPGEQFF. The gene calls are TRBV2 and TRBJ2-1; the match to TRBD2 covers 12 bases. Germline assignment: CDR1 SNHLY and CDR2 FYNNEI. This CDR3 is 15 amino acids long. The V segment lost 5 bases and the J segment 9 bases; nucleotides outside the gene matches: 8.